Presented here are 19 T cell receptor beta chains from one specimen sequenced in a study of T cells in Graves' hyperthyroidism and ophthalmopathy. TCR beta CDR3 region amplification was performed from RNA transcripts. The TCR CDR3 was amplified in a first-round RT-PCR using the HTBI primer set. MiXCR, run by TCRdb on the multiplex PCR reads, gives a single entry per CDR3 protein. The data contain under 250,000 distinct CDR3 sequences, about 25% of them seen just once; the ten biggest clones take up 35%. The sample consisted of blood. The receptors were sampled from a woman aged 40 to 49 with Graves' ophthalmopathy.

The chain is built from TRBV6-1 and TRBJ1-3; no reliable D call. There are 14 residues in the CDR3. Trimming shortened V by 2 bases and J by 0 bases, and 5 bases separated the two germline ends. Germline V gene lookup returns CDR1 MNHNS and CDR2 SASEGT. The CDR3 spells CASSEQSSGNTIYF. For the CDR3, the DNA is TGTGCCAGCAGTGAACAGAGCTCTGGAAACACCATATATTTT.

This clonotype was seen repeatedly, ten times or more. V and J are TRBV20-1 and TRBJ2-7; D might be TRBD1 (5 bases). In germline, CDR1 is DFQATT, CDR2 SNEGSKA (reference sequence). The CDR3 extends over 14 amino acids. V was clipped by 0 bases and J by 0 bases, with 9 bases between them. CDR3 bases: TGCAGTGCTAGAGATAGGGGTAGCTCCTACGAGCAGTACTTC. Encoded protein: CSARDRGSSYEQYF.

This clonotype has a handful of counts. The gene calls are TRBV20-1 and TRBJ1-3; D gene ambiguous. The CDR3 runs to 13 residues. Germline CDR1 reads DFQATT; CDR2 reads SNEGSKA (reference sequence). V lost 5 bases and J lost 0, with 8 bases in between. The CDR3 DNA reads TGCAGTGCTCAGAAGAGCTCTGGAAACACCATATATTTT. Translating gives CSAQKSSGNTIYF.

The chain employs TRBV11-2 and TRBJ2-5, with D perhaps matching TRBD1 or TRBD2 (5 bases each). Deletions cut 5 bases from V and 4 bases from J, with 14 bases between. The CDR3 contains 14 residues. Germline V gene lookup returns CDR1 SGHAT and CDR2 FQNNGV. The CDR3 DNA is TGTGCCAGCAGCCCGAGGGGAATGTCAGAGACCCAGTACTTC. Protein product: CASSPRGMSETQYF.

This clonotype has at least ten counts. The chain has TRBV9 and TRBJ2-5, with no clear D. The ends were cut back, 3 bases at V and 2 bases at J, with 8 bases in the middle. CDR1 and CDR2 (germline): SGDLS, YYNGEE. CDR3 length equals 13 residues. The CDR3 nucleotides read TGTGCCAGCAGCGCGAGCGCTCAAGAGACCCAGTACTTC. It codes for CASSASAQETQYF.

This clonotype has ten or more counts. This chain links TRBV19 with TRBJ2-7, with 13 bases fitting TRBD2. Germline assignment: CDR1 LNHDA and CDR2 SQIVND (reference sequence). There are 15 residues in the CDR3. Trimming at V came to 4 bases and at J to 4 bases, leaving 4 bases not matched to a gene. CDR3 in amino acids: CASSTRTSGSYEQYF. Written as DNA, the CDR3 is TGTGCCAGTAGTACGCGGACTAGCGGGAGTTACGAGCAGTACTTC.

As concerns this clonotype: The junction shows a germline mismatch at one end, possibly a read error. The rearrangement uses TRBV6-1 and TRBJ1-5, with 7 nucleotides matching TRBD1. This CDR3 contains 13 residues. The germline V gene encodes CDR1 MNHNS and CDR2 SASEGT. CDR3 sequence: CASTEGGRGPHRF. DNA of the CDR3: TGTGCCAGCACGGAAGGGGGAAGGGGGCCCCACCGTTTT.

The chain links TRBV28 to TRBJ1-1, with TRBD1 as a possible D gene (5 bases). The CDR3 consists of 17 residues. V lost 5 bases and J 0 bases, leaving 19 bases between the germline ends. The germline V gene has CDR1 MDHEN and CDR2 SYDVKM. The CDR3 DNA sequence: TGTGCCAGCAGTCAATACCGGGACCGAAGCATGAACACTGAAGCTTTCTTT. Translated, it gives CASSQYRDRSMNTEAFF. The full variable domain, its missing parts supplied by reference TRBV28 and TRBJ1-1, is DVKVTQSSRYLVKRTGEKVFLECVQDMDHENMFWYRQDPGLGLRLIYFSYDVKMKEKGDIPEGYSVSREKKERFSLILESASTNQTSMYLCASSQYRDRSMNTEAFFGQGTRLTVV.

This clonotype was seen ten or more times. V and J are TRBV28 and TRBJ1-2, with 7 bases matching TRBD1. Germline V lookup: CDR1 MDHEN, CDR2 SYDVKM. This CDR3 has 15 amino acids. After removal of 4 bases from V and 1 base from J, the junction contained 6 bases not matched to a gene. The CDR3 nucleotides are TGTGCCAGCAGTTCCCTCGGACAGGTTAACTATGGCTACACCTTC. Residues: CASSSLGQVNYGYTF.

Many counts were recorded for this clonotype. This sequence joins TRBV20-1 and TRBJ2-7, with 9 bases identical to TRBD2. The V gene's germline CDR1 is DFQATT and CDR2 SNEGSKA (reference sequence). V trimming: 6 bases; J trimming: 3 bases; junction bases outside the gene matches: 9. The CDR3 is made up of 14 amino acids. CDR3 nucleotide sequence: TGCAGTGCGCAGGGGGTAGCGGGAGACTACGAGCAGTACTTC. It specifies CSAQGVAGDYEQYF.

The chain has TRBV24-1 and TRBJ1-1; perhaps TRBD1 as D (6 bases). This CDR3 region has 14 residues. Trimming left V 7 bases short and J 3 bases short, with 14 bases between. CDR1 and CDR2 (germline): KGHDR, SFDVKD. The chain's CDR3 is CATSRAGADTEAFF. The CDR3 region has the DNA TGTGCCACCAGCCGAGCGGGGGCGGACACTGAAGCTTTCTTT.

This clonotype was detected ten times or more. J is TRBJ1-2 and V is TRBV5-1; D not resolved. V was clipped by 0 bases and J by 3 bases, with 9 bases between them. Germline V gene sequence: CDR1 SGHRS, CDR2 YFSETQ. The CDR3 sequence is 14 residues long. CDR3 bases: TGCGCCAGCAGCTTGGACGGGAGAGACTATGGCTACACCTTC. Amino acid sequence: CASSLDGRDYGYTF.

This clonotype was observed many times. The chain uses TRBV6-1 and TRBJ1-1, with unresolved D. The germline V and J ends were trimmed by 6 bases and 4 bases, with 12 bases remaining between them. Germline V gives CDR1 MNHNS, CDR2 SASEGT. The CDR3 extends over 13 amino acids. This CDR3 reads CASRDRAFTEAFF. In DNA form, the CDR3 reads TGTGCCAGCAGGGACCGCGCTTTCACTGAAGCTTTCTTT.

This clonotype has at least ten counts. The chain couples TRBV2 to TRBJ2-3, with unresolved D. CDR3 length: 13 residues. Trimming shortened V by 0 bases and J by 3 bases, and 4 bases separated the two germline ends. Per germline, CDR1 SNHLY and CDR2 FYNNEI. In nucleotides, the CDR3 is TGTGCCAGCAGTGAAGCGGGGACAGATACGCAGTATTTT. Its translation is CASSEAGTDTQYF. Variable domain in full (rest from reference TRBV2 and TRBJ2-3): EPEVTQTPSHQVTQMGQEVILRCVPISNHLYFYWYRQILGQKVEFLVSFYNNEISEKSEIFDDQFSVERPDGSNFTLKIRSTKLEDSAMYFCASSEAGTDTQYFGPGTRLTVL.

This clonotype has at least ten counts. This chain links TRBV28 with TRBJ2-2; tentatively, D is TRBD2 (5 bases). CDR1 is MDHEN and CDR2 is SYDVKM in the germline V gene. The CDR3 runs 17 residues. Trimming took off 2 bases at V and 6 bases at J, with 19 bases between the two ends. The CDR3 is CASSLPSRSSHPGELFF. The CDR3, as DNA: TGTGCCAGCAGTTTACCAAGCCGCTCTAGCCATCCCGGGGAGCTGTTTTTT.

This clonotype has at least ten counts. The V call is TRBV11-1, the J call TRBJ2-7, with D possibly being TRBD1 or TRBD2 (5 bases each). CDR1 and CDR2 from the germline V gene are SGHAT and FQDESV (reference sequence). The CDR3 is 16 residues long. V lost 3 bases, J lost 3 bases, and 18 bases lay in between. The CDR3 region is CASSFHLGTDLYEQYF. DNA for the CDR3: TGTGCCAGCAGCTTTCATCTCGGGACGGACCTCTACGAGCAGTACTTC.

This clonotype was picked up many times. This chain connects TRBV15 to TRBJ2-7; 7 nucleotides align to TRBD1. J lost 2 bases, V lost 5 bases, and 9 bases had no gene match. The CDR3 extends over 15 amino acids. Germline CDR1 LNHNV, CDR2 YYDKDF (reference sequence). The CDR3 region is CATSPERQGTYEQYF. CDR3 DNA sequence: TGTGCCACCAGCCCCGAACGACAGGGCACCTACGAGCAGTACTTC.

The V gene is TRBV28, the J gene TRBJ2-5; a possible D gene is TRBD1 (6 bases). The CDR3 extends over 18 amino acids. Germline CDR1 is MDHEN and CDR2 is SYDVKM. V was pared by 2 bases and J by 2 bases, with 21 bases between. This CDR3 is CASSLTVGRTARQETQYF. DNA for the CDR3: TGTGCCAGCAGTTTAACGGTTGGAAGGACAGCTAGACAAGAGACCCAGTACTTC. Drawing the rest from reference TRBV28 and TRBJ2-5, the complete variable domain is DVKVTQSSRYLVKRTGEKVFLECVQDMDHENMFWYRQDPGLGLRLIYFSYDVKMKEKGDIPEGYSVSREKKERFSLILESASTNQTSMYLCASSLTVGRTARQETQYFGPGTRLLVL.

Turning to this clonotype: A read error may account for a junction end that differs from germline. The rearrangement links TRBV28 to TRBJ2-5, with D possibly TRBD2 on 6 matching bases. CDR3 size: 13 residues. The germline V gene encodes CDR1 MDHEN and CDR2 SYDVKM. CDR3 DNA: TGTGCCATCAGTGAAGGGCGGGGAGAGACCCAGTACTTC. Amino acid sequence: CAISEGRGETQYF. Drawing the rest from reference TRBV28 and TRBJ2-5, the complete variable domain is DVKVTQSSRYLVKRTGEKVFLECVQDMDHENMFWYRQDPGLGLRLIYFSYDVKMKEKGDIPEGYSVSREKKERFSLILESASTNQTSMYLCAISEGRGETQYFGPGTRLLVL.